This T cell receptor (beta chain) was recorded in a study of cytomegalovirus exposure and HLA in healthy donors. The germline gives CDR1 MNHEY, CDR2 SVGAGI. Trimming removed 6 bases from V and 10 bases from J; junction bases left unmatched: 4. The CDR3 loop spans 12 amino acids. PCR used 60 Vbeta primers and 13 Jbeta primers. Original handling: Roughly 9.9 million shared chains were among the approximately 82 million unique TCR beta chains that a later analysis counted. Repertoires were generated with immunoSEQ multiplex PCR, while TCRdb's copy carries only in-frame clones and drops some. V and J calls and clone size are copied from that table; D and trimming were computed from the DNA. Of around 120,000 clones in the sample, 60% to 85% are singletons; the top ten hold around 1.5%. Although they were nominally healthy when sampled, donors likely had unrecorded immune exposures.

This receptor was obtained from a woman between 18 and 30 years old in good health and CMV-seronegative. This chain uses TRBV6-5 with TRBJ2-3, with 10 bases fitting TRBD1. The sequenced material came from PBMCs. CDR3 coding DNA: TGTGCCAGCAGATCGACAGGGGGCGCGCAGTATTTT. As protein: CASRSTGGAQYF.